The T cell receptor (beta chain) under discussion was sequenced for a study of T cells after yellow fever vaccination. This clonotype was picked up many times. TCRdb reanalysed the 5' RACE reads using MiXCR and keeps one entry per CDR3 protein. The sample holds hundreds of thousands of distinct CDR3 sequences, 8% to 10% seen once. CDR1 is SEHNR and CDR2 is FQNEAQ in the germline V gene (reference sequence). The CDR3 spans 12 residues. Trimming shortened V by 2 bases and J by 6 bases, and 8 bases separated the two germline ends. Material: PBMCs, obtained on the day of the first yellow fever vaccination. V gene TRBV7-9 combines with J gene TRBJ2-7; D unresolved. This receptor was identified in a man between 18 and 35 years old who received the YFV17D yellow fever vaccine. The CDR3 DNA reads TGTGCCAGCAGCTTATCAGGTGGCGAGCAGTACGTC. This codes for CASSLSGGEQYV.